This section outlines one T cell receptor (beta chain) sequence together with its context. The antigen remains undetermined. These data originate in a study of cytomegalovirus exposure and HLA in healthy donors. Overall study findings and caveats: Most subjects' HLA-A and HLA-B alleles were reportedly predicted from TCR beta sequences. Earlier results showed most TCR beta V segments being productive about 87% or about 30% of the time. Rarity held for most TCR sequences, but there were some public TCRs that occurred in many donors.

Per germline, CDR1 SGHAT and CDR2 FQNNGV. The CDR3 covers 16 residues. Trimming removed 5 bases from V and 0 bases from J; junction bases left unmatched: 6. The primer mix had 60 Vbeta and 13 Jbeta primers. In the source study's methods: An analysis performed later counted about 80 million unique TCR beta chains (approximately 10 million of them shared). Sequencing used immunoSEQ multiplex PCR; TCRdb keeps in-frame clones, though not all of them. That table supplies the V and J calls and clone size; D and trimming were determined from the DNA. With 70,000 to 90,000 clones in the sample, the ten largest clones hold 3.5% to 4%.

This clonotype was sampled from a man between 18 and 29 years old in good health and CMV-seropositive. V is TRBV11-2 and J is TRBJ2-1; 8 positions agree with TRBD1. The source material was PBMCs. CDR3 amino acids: CASSNLGTGSYNEQFF. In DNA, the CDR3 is TGTGCCAGCAGCAACCTCGGGACAGGCTCCTACAATGAGCAGTTCTTC.